This is a list of T cell receptor beta chains from one sample in a study of shared clonotypes between healthy human individuals. Here immunoSEQ multiplex PCR was the method, and the copy in TCRdb shows in-frame clones only, minus some. The sample yields about 2.3 million clones, around 92% seen once. The sequencing sample was made of naive CD4+ T cells from PBMCs. The receptors were sampled from a man younger than 35 in good health. Some clones in this sample may be carry-over from other donors' samples. Both conserved end residues are part of each CDR3. Fields, in order: CDR3 length, clone size, D gene, J gene, V gene, CDR3 protein, CDR3 DNA. The D gene is left open where the match is weak. Clone size is not always given. Where it is, it says once, few, many or a class for expanded clones.

15	.	.	TRBJ1-3	TRBV5-6	CASSLVAAQEDTIYF	TGTGCCAGCAGCTTGGTAGCGGCCCAGGAAGACACCATATATTTT
14	.	TRBD1	TRBJ1-1	TRBV28	CASSPHDGTEEAFF	TGTGCCAGCAGTCCCCACGACGGGACAGAAGAAGCTTTCTTT
12	.	.	TRBJ2-5	TRBV7-6	CASSLGEETQYF	TGTGCCAGCAGCTTAGGGGAGGAGACCCAGTACTTC
13	.	.	TRBJ2-7	TRBV6-4	CASSLDIGYEQYF	TGTGCCAGCAGCCTGGATATAGGCTACGAGCAGTACTTC
14	.	TRBD2	TRBJ2-1	TRBV5-4	CASREGLAVDEQFF	TGTGCCAGCAGGGAGGGACTAGCGGTAGATGAGCAGTTCTTC
13	.	.	TRBJ1-5	TRBV6-1	CASSLGKNQPQHF	TGTGCCAGCAGCCTGGGCAAAAATCAGCCCCAGCATTTT
15	.	.	TRBJ2-4	TRBV11-2	CASSLVKGPKNIQYF	TGTGCCAGCAGCTTAGTGAAGGGACCCAAAAACATTCAGTACTTC
15	.	.	TRBJ1-1	TRBV5-1	CASSATTGKNTEAFF	TGCGCCAGCAGCGCCACGACAGGAAAGAACACTGAAGCTTTCTTT
15	.	.	TRBJ2-5	TRBV5-8	CASSLARTIQETQYF	TGTGCCAGCAGCTTGGCGCGGACCATCCAAGAGACCCAGTACTTC
15	.	TRBD2	TRBJ2-2	TRBV2	CASSDVREGPGELFF	TGTGCCAGCAGTGATGTCCGGGAGGGCCCCGGGGAGCTGTTTTTT
13	.	.	TRBJ1-4	TRBV7-8	CASSLGRNEKLFF	TGTGCCAGCAGCTTGGGTAGAAATGAAAAACTGTTTTTT
14	.	TRBD2	TRBJ2-7	TRBV6-5	CASSYGREGYEQYF	TGTGCCAGCAGTTATGGCCGGGAGGGCTACGAGCAGTACTTC
15	.	TRBD1	TRBJ1-2	TRBV10-3	CAISEDRTGNYGYTF	TGTGCCATCAGTGAGGATAGGACAGGAAACTATGGCTACACCTTC
14	.	TRBD1	TRBJ2-1	TRBV5-1	CASSYGTGGNEQFF	TGCGCCAGCAGCTATGGGACAGGGGGAAATGAGCAGTTCTTC
16	.	.	TRBJ2-1	TRBV4-3	CASSQVWFQSYNEQFF	TGCGCCAGCAGCCAAGTTTGGTTTCAGAGCTACAATGAGCAGTTCTTC
15	.	TRBD1	TRBJ2-7	TRBV7-2	CASSQRQGSFYEQYF	TGTGCCAGCAGCCAAAGACAGGGAAGTTTTTACGAGCAGTACTTC
13	.	.	TRBJ1-4	TRBV23-1	CASSNTENEKLFF	TGCGCCAGCAGCAACACGGAAAATGAAAAACTGTTTTTT
13	.	.	TRBJ1-3	TRBV28	CASSGYSGNTIYF	TGTGCCAGCAGTGGGTACTCTGGAAACACCATATATTTT
15	.	TRBD2	TRBJ2-1	TRBV18	CASSPRPAGAHEQFF	TGTGCCAGCTCACCACGTCCAGCGGGAGCCCATGAGCAGTTCTTC
13	.	.	TRBJ2-1	TRBV30	CAWTSFAYNEQFF	TGTGCCTGGACTAGCTTTGCCTACAATGAGCAGTTCTTC
17	few	.	TRBJ2-5	TRBV19	CASSAHWGLDSSETQYF	TGTGCCAGTAGCGCCCATTGGGGGCTGGATTCCTCGGAGACCCAGTACTTC
13	.	.	TRBJ2-5	TRBV7-9	CASSYHREETQYF	TGTGCCAGCAGCTACCACAGGGAAGAGACCCAGTACTTC
14	once	.	TRBJ2-2	TRBV5-1	CASSRGSNTGELFF	TGCGCCAGCAGCCGGGGATCGAACACCGGGGAGCTGTTTTTT
15	.	TRBD2	TRBJ2-1	TRBV10-1	CASSSGTSGRNEQFF	TGCGCCAGCAGTTCCGGGACTAGCGGGCGCAATGAGCAGTTCTTC
14	.	TRBD1	TRBJ1-6	TRBV5-1	CASSGTGANSPLHF	TGCGCCAGCAGCGGGACAGGGGCCAATTCACCCCTCCACTTT
10	.	.	TRBJ2-7	TRBV28	CASSNYEQYF	TGTGCCAGTAGCAATTACGAGCAGTACTTC
11	.	.	TRBJ1-5	TRBV23-1	CASSLRGSQHF	TGCGCCAGCAGTCTACGGGGGTCCCAGCATTTT
14	.	.	TRBJ2-4	TRBV28	CASSRDTGLNIQYF	TGTGCCAGCAGTCGTGACACAGGGCTCAACATTCAGTACTTC
17	.	TRBD2	TRBJ2-7	TRBV5-5	CASSLAFARGDTYEQYF	TGTGCCAGCAGCTTGGCCTTCGCGCGGGGGGACACCTACGAGCAGTACTTC
15	.	TRBD1	TRBJ2-5	TRBV4-2	CASSQDGTGKETQYF	TGTGCCAGCAGCCAAGATGGGACAGGGAAAGAGACCCAGTACTTC
14	.	.	TRBJ2-3	TRBV7-2	CASSSTGPTDTQYF	TGTGCCAGCAGCTCGACAGGCCCTACAGATACGCAGTATTTT
14	.	.	TRBJ1-5	TRBV19	CASSILGAGQPQHF	TGTGCCAGTAGTATATTGGGGGCCGGACAGCCCCAGCATTTT
13	.	.	TRBJ2-1	TRBV18	CASSLTSYNEQFF	TGTGCCAGCTCGCTTACTAGTTACAATGAGCAGTTCTTC
14	.	.	TRBJ2-7	TRBV4-1	CASSPGPGAYEQYF	TGCGCCAGCAGCCCCGGGCCGGGGGCCTACGAGCAGTACTTC
16	.	.	TRBJ2-2	TRBV7-3	CASSFISGTLTGELFF	TGTGCCAGCAGCTTTATCAGCGGGACACTAACCGGGGAGCTGTTTTTT
17	.	TRBD1	TRBJ2-2	TRBV7-3	CASSWRPGTGGGGELFF	TGTGCCAGCAGCTGGCGTCCCGGGACAGGGGGCGGCGGGGAGCTGTTTTTT
15	few	.	TRBJ1-4	TRBV14	CASSQEAGWSEKLFF	TGTGCCAGCAGCCAAGAGGCGGGATGGAGTGAAAAACTGTTTTTT
15	.	TRBD1	TRBJ2-1	TRBV18	CASSPRDRGGNEQFF	TGTGCCAGCTCACCACGGGACAGGGGAGGCAATGAGCAGTTCTTC
14	.	TRBD1	TRBJ1-1	TRBV9	CASSSGTGYTEAFF	TGTGCCAGCAGCTCGGGGACAGGATACACTGAAGCTTTCTTT
15	.	TRBD1	TRBJ1-1	TRBV5-1	CASSLQGQGFTEAFF	TGCGCCAGCAGCTTGCAGGGACAGGGGTTCACTGAAGCTTTCTTT
17	few	.	TRBJ1-5	TRBV2	CASSVRAQGLGNQPQHF	TGTGCCAGCAGTGTTAGGGCACAGGGACTGGGCAATCAGCCCCAGCATTTT
15	.	.	TRBJ2-3	TRBV7-9	CASSPQGLATDTQYF	TGTGCCAGCAGCCCCCAGGGGTTAGCAACAGATACGCAGTATTTT
16	.	TRBD2	TRBJ2-3	TRBV28	CASSSAWGGGTDTQYF	TGTGCCAGCAGTTCTGCGTGGGGAGGGGGCACAGATACGCAGTATTTT
13	.	.	TRBJ2-7	TRBV11-3	CAGGHGGVYEQYF	TGTGCCGGGGGACACGGAGGCGTCTACGAGCAGTACTTC
13	.	.	TRBJ2-3	TRBV6-1	CASSGHGTDTQYF	TGTGCCAGCAGTGGGCACGGCACAGATACGCAGTATTTT
18	.	.	TRBJ1-5	TRBV21-1	CASSKEGIAGGSNQPQHF	TGTGCCAGCAGCAAAGAAGGGATAGCAGGGGGTAGCAATCAGCCCCAGCATTTT
15	.	.	TRBJ1-5	TRBV6-1	CASREGGGSNQPQHF	TGTGCCAGCAGAGAAGGGGGGGGCAGCAATCAGCCCCAGCATTTT
15	.	.	TRBJ2-1	TRBV5-4	CASSGAEGILSEQFF	TGTGCCAGCAGTGGAGCGGAAGGGATTTTAAGTGAGCAGTTCTTC
16	.	.	TRBJ2-1	TRBV2	CASSGFDFAKENEQFF	TGTGCCAGCAGTGGTTTCGACTTCGCTAAGGAGAATGAGCAGTTCTTC
12	.	.	TRBJ1-1	TRBV29-1	CSVELRPFEAFF	TGCAGCGTTGAATTGCGGCCTTTTGAAGCTTTCTTT